Each of the 26 T cell receptor beta chains below was sequenced from the same sample in a study of CD8 T cells in ankylosing spondylitis. Broader study findings: Under 10 highly homologous variants formed a TCR beta motif that appeared characteristic of ankylosing spondylitis blood.

Antigens for these TCRs are unknown. MiXCR, run by TCRdb on the 5' RACE reads, gives a single entry per CDR3 protein. The data hold about 510,000 distinct CDR3 sequences, with approximately 5% observed a single time. Specimen: blood, either unsorted or a sorted T cell fraction (not recorded which). The source is a male donor with ankylosing spondylitis.

This clonotype was detected many times. This chain joins TRBV4-1 and TRBJ2-2, with D tentatively TRBD1 (6 bases). The germline CDR1 and CDR2 sequences are MGHRA and YSYEKL. The V end lost 3 bases, the J end lost 5 bases, and 16 bases lay between the germline ends. The CDR3 totals 16 residues. The CDR3 DNA reads TGCGCCAGCAGCCATCCACAGGGATATGAGACCGGGGAGCTGTTTTTT. Its protein product is CASSHPQGYETGELFF.

Many counts were recorded for this clonotype. This sequence joins TRBV20-1 and TRBJ2-7, with a tentative D call TRBD1 (6 bases). Per germline, CDR1 DFQATT and CDR2 SNEGSKA (reference sequence). The length of the CDR3 is 13 residues. V lost 6 bases and J lost 7, with 19 bases in between. The CDR3 here is CSADDRPKAEQYF. The CDR3 DNA sequence: TGCAGTGCCGATGACAGGCCCAAGGCTGAGCAGTACTTC.

This clonotype appeared many times. This chain connects TRBV20-1 to TRBJ1-6, with D hard to call. This CDR3 has 13 amino acids. The V end was cut by 6 bases, the J end by 4 bases, with 10 bases between. Per germline, CDR1 DFQATT and CDR2 SNEGSKA (reference sequence). The DNA for the CDR3 is TGCAGTGCCCCGGGTCCATATAATTCACCCCTCCACTTT. Its protein product is CSAPGPYNSPLHF.

This clonotype was counted many times. The chain joins TRBV7-9 to TRBJ1-4; no firm D call. V dropped 2 bases and J dropped 7 bases, with 5 bases sitting between them. Germline-derived CDR1 and CDR2 are SEHNR and FQNEAQ (reference sequence). The CDR3 is 12 residues long. The chain's CDR3 is CASSLPSEKLFF. For the CDR3, the DNA is TGTGCCAGCAGCTTACCTTCTGAAAAACTGTTTTTT.

This clonotype was counted at least ten times. The V gene is TRBV28, the J gene TRBJ1-1; D is ambiguous. From germline, CDR1 is MDHEN and CDR2 SYDVKM. The length of the CDR3 is 11 residues. V was pared by 7 bases and J by 6 bases, with 9 bases between. The CDR3 here is CASMDGSEAFF. For the CDR3, the DNA is TGTGCCAGCATGGATGGTTCTGAAGCTTTCTTT. The whole variable domain, filled in from reference TRBV28 and TRBJ1-1, reads DVKVTQSSRYLVKRTGEKVFLECVQDMDHENMFWYRQDPGLGLRLIYFSYDVKMKEKGDIPEGYSVSREKKERFSLILESASTNQTSMYLCASMDGSEAFFGQGTRLTVV.

This clonotype was seen more than once but under ten times. The chain carries TRBV5-4 and TRBJ2-7; TRBD2 agrees at 12 bases. The CDR3 contains 16 residues. The trim removed 5 bases at V and 3 bases at J, leaving 9 bases unmatched. Germline CDR1 reads SGHNT; CDR2 reads YYREEE (reference sequence). The CDR3 DNA is TGTGCCAGCAGGGTCGGACTAGCGGGAAACAACTACGAGCAGTACTTC. Encoded protein: CASRVGLAGNNYEQYF.

This chain links TRBV9 with TRBJ2-5; 8 bases map to TRBD2. CDR1 SGDLS and CDR2 YYNGEE come from the germline V gene. The CDR3 covers 15 residues. After removal of 0 bases from V and 4 bases from J, the junction contained 5 bases not matched to a gene. The CDR3 spells CASSVEPAGVETQYF. As DNA, the CDR3 is TGTGCCAGCAGCGTAGAGCCAGCGGGGGTAGAGACCCAGTACTTC.

This clonotype was recorded many times. V is TRBV5-5 and J is TRBJ2-3, with D possibly called TRBD1 or TRBD2 (5 bases each). V was cut by 4 bases and J by 2 bases, with 11 bases left in between. Germline loops: CDR1 SGHKS, CDR2 YYEKEE (reference sequence). The CDR3 is 14 amino acids. CDR3: CASSLPGTTDTQYF. The CDR3 DNA follows: TGTGCCAGCAGCCTCCCCGGGACCACAGATACGCAGTATTTT.

This clonotype was observed at least ten times. This rearrangement joins TRBV4-2 to TRBJ1-2, with TRBD1 identical over 7 bases. Germline CDR1 is LGHNA and CDR2 is YNFKEQ. V was pared by 0 bases and J by 2 bases, with 6 bases of the junction left unmatched. There are 16 residues in the CDR3. In DNA form, the CDR3 reads TGTGCCAGCAGCCAAGATACGGGACAGTCAAACTATGGCTACACCTTC. Encoded protein: CASSQDTGQSNYGYTF.

This clonotype was observed once. The V gene is TRBV7-9, the J gene TRBJ2-7; perhaps TRBD2 as D (6 bases). Germline assignment: CDR1 SEHNR and CDR2 FQNEAQ (reference sequence). CDR3 length: 15 residues. The V end lost 2 bases, the J end lost 1 base, and 12 bases lay between the germline ends. The CDR3 DNA follows: TGTGCCAGCAGCTTAACGGGACTTGTGTCCTACGAGCAGTACTTC. Translated: CASSLTGLVSYEQYF. Full variable domain (missing parts from reference TRBV7-9 and TRBJ2-7): DTGVSQNPRHKITKRGQNVTFRCDPISEHNRLYWYRQTLGQGPEFLTYFQNEAQLEKSRLLSDRFSAERPKGSFSTLEIQRTEQGDSAMYLCASSLTGLVSYEQYFGPGTRLTVT.

This clonotype was counted only a few times. This sequence may be a read error, since a much larger clone differs from it by one base. This sequence joins TRBV27 and TRBJ2-3, with 7 bases matching TRBD1. The CDR3 is 16 residues long. The germline V gene has CDR1 MNHEY and CDR2 SMNVEV (reference sequence). J lost 2 bases, V lost 10 bases, and 15 bases had no gene match. In DNA, the CDR3 is TGTGCCATCTACCCTGGTAGGGGGCTCTACACAGATACGCAGTATTTT. Translating it yields CAIYPGRGLYTDTQYF.

This clonotype has ten or more counts. The J gene is TRBJ2-7, the V gene TRBV12-5; D is unclear. This CDR3 has 12 amino acids. V lost 4 bases to trimming and J lost 6 bases, with 10 bases between them. Germline CDR1 reads LGHNT; CDR2 reads FRNRAP. In DNA, the CDR3 is TGTGCTAGTGGTTCTCCGTCAGGCGAGCAGTACTTC. As protein: CASGSPSGEQYF.

This clonotype appeared many times. CDR3 bases: TGCGCCAGCAGCCAAGATATCGAAACCTATGAAGCTTTCTTT. This gives the protein CASSQDIETYEAFF. The rearrangement links TRBV4-3 to TRBJ1-1; D not certain. The CDR3 is made up of 14 amino acids. The germline V gene has CDR1 LGHNA and CDR2 YSLEER. The V end lost 0 bases, the J end lost 7 bases, and 12 bases lay between the germline ends.

This clonotype was recorded at least ten times. The chain's CDR3 is CSALGGSGRHFNEQYF. CDR3 bases: TGCAGTGCACTAGGGGGTAGCGGGAGACACTTCAACGAGCAGTACTTC. The chain is built from TRBV20-1 and TRBJ2-7; 9 bases agree with TRBD2. V gave up 6 bases and J gave up 5 bases; unmatched junction bases: 17. CDR1 and CDR2 (germline): DFQATT, SNEGSKA (reference sequence). The CDR3 has 16 residues.

The table lists this clonotype with many counts. The chain uses TRBV12-3 or TRBV12-4 and TRBJ2-7, with 13 bases lining up with TRBD2. V gave up 6 bases and J gave up 6 bases; unmatched junction bases: 5. The CDR3 totals 14 residues. CDR3 region: CASSPGLAGSEQYF. In nucleotides, the CDR3 is TGTGCCAGCAGCCCGGGACTAGCGGGAAGCGAGCAGTACTTC.

Only a few counts were recorded for this clonotype. The CDR3: CSARAFGAGGPNEQFF. The DNA for the CDR3 is TGCAGTGCTAGAGCCTTCGGGGCGGGAGGGCCGAATGAGCAGTTCTTC. The chain carries TRBV20-1 and TRBJ2-1; 9 bases match TRBD2. V shed 1 base, J shed 7 bases, and the junction held 11 bases outside the gene matches. The CDR3 totals 16 residues. Germline CDR1 reads DFQATT; CDR2 reads SNEGSKA (reference sequence).

This clonotype showed up many times. The gene calls are TRBV6-6 and TRBJ1-1; no clear D gene. Trimming removed 8 bases from V and 6 bases from J, with 16 bases in between. The CDR3 spans 13 residues. Germline CDR1 reads MNHNY; CDR2 reads SVGAGI (reference sequence). The CDR3 loop reads CASSPARRSEAFF. In DNA, the CDR3 is TGTGCCAGCTCCCCGGCGAGGAGGTCTGAAGCTTTCTTT.

Many counts were recorded for this clonotype. The J gene is TRBJ1-1, the V gene TRBV2, with a weak D call TRBD1 (5 bases). This CDR3 has 14 residues. CDR1 and CDR2 (germline): SNHLY, FYNNEI. V was clipped by 7 bases and J by 0 bases, with 12 bases between them. CDR3 in amino acids: CASTSTELNTEAFF. The DNA of the CDR3 is TGTGCCAGCACTTCGACAGAATTGAACACTGAAGCTTTCTTT.

Comments on this clonotype: The junction and the germline gene differ at one end; a read error may be behind it. This rearrangement joins TRBV4-2 to TRBJ2-6, with D possibly TRBD1 on 5 matching bases. Germline-derived CDR1 and CDR2 are LGHNA and YNFKEQ. This CDR3 spans 15 amino acids. The CDR3 region is CASSQANSGANALTF. The CDR3 coding sequence is TGTGCCAGCAGCCAAGCCAACTCTGGGGCCAACGCCCTGACTTTC.

V usage is TRBV2 and J usage is TRBJ2-7, with 8 bases lining up with TRBD1. Germline CDR1 is SNHLY and CDR2 is FYNNEI. The CDR3 is made up of 13 amino acids. CDR3 region: CATAVERQGQQYF. CDR3 coding DNA: TGTGCTACAGCAGTAGAGAGACAGGGGCAGCAGTACTTC.

The table lists this clonotype with many counts. The chain has TRBV29-1 and TRBJ2-1; no firm D call. The germline V gene has CDR1 SQVTM and CDR2 ANQGSEA. The CDR3 has 12 residues. Trimming left V 3 bases short and J 9 bases short, with 12 bases between. CDR3 sequence reads: CSVEWVGSEQFF. The CDR3 region has the DNA TGCAGCGTTGAGTGGGTAGGCAGTGAGCAGTTCTTC.

In its sample, this clonotype was seen many times. The chain carries TRBV6-5 and TRBJ2-2; no clear D gene. Trimming left V 3 bases short and J 0 bases short, with 5 bases between. The CDR3 runs 14 residues. The V gene's germline CDR1 is MNHEY and CDR2 SVGAGI. Here the CDR3 reads CASSYLPNTGELFF. Here the CDR3 DNA reads TGTGCCAGCAGTTATCTTCCGAACACCGGGGAGCTGTTTTTT.

In its sample, this clonotype was seen many times. The chain has TRBV7-9 and TRBJ1-1; D remains unclear. V lost 0 bases and J lost 8, with 10 bases in between. Germline CDR1 reads SEHNR; CDR2 reads FQNEAQ (reference sequence). The CDR3 spans 13 residues. The CDR3, as DNA: TGTGCCAGCAGCTTAGCGCATTCGTCCGAAGCTTTCTTT. Protein sequence: CASSLAHSSEAFF.

Worth noting for this clonotype: A clone one base away is much larger, so this may be a read error. The chain employs TRBV5-1 and TRBJ2-5, with unresolved D. The CDR3 is made up of 15 amino acids. The ends were cut back, 2 bases at V and 5 bases at J, with 16 bases in the middle. CDR1 is SGHRS, CDR2 YFSETQ, per germline. The CDR3 sequence is CASSFYNNESETQYF. DNA for the CDR3: TGCGCCAGCAGCTTTTATAACAACGAATCGGAGACCCAGTACTTC. The complete variable domain, with remaining parts taken from reference TRBV5-1 and TRBJ2-5, reads KAGVTQTPRYLIKTRGQQVTLSCSPISGHRSVSWYQQTPGQGLQFLFEYFSETQRNKGNFPGRFSGRQFSNSRSEMNVSTLELGDSALYLCASSFYNNESETQYFGPGTRLLVL.

This clonotype was detected only a few times. V is TRBV18 and J is TRBJ2-5, with D possibly being TRBD2 (6 bases). CDR1 is KGHSH, CDR2 LQKENI, per germline. The CDR3 runs to 17 residues. Trimming cost V 3 bases and J 1 base, with 18 bases left between them. CDR3 sequence: CASSPRGVAVLQETQYF. DNA of the CDR3: TGTGCCAGCTCACCCCGCGGGGTAGCGGTACTCCAAGAGACCCAGTACTTC.

In this sample, this clonotype turned up many times. The chain recombines TRBV12-3 or TRBV12-4 with TRBJ2-5, with TRBD1 identical over 7 bases. CDR3 size: 15 residues. The J segment lost 3 bases and the V segment lost 6 bases, leaving 10 bases of the junction unmatched. In DNA, the CDR3 is TGTGCCAGCAGCCCTGGGACAGACTCGGAAGAGACCCAGTACTTC. Its protein is CASSPGTDSEETQYF.